This T cell receptor beta chain came from a study of Tregs in tolerant kidney transplant recipients. Across the whole study: A 3-day belatacept mixed lymphocyte reaction, sometimes plus 5-day graft donor restimulation, preceded CD4+CD25+CD127- sorting. Findings and limits, study-wide: Biological reproducibility was not directly addressed in this study. Tregs expanded with activated donor B cells seemed most donor-specific.

The data were produced by immunoSEQ multiplex PCR, yet TCRdb's version contains in-frame clones alone and is incomplete. In the table there are about 18,000 clones, around 66% of which are singletons. On this clone: Its antigen is currently unknown.

The TCR comes from a human donor in good health. Sequencing was done on a sample of Tregs from blood cultured with allogeneic cells.

DNA of the CDR3: TGTGCCAGCAGTTCCCCAGTTAAGCAGTTCTTC. It yields the protein CASSSPVKQFF. The rearrangement links TRBV6-4 to TRBJ2-1, with D unresolved. Germline V gene sequence: CDR1 MRHNA, CDR2 SNTAGT. The CDR3 has 11 amino acids. Trimming removed 5 bases from V and 11 bases from J, with 10 bases in between.